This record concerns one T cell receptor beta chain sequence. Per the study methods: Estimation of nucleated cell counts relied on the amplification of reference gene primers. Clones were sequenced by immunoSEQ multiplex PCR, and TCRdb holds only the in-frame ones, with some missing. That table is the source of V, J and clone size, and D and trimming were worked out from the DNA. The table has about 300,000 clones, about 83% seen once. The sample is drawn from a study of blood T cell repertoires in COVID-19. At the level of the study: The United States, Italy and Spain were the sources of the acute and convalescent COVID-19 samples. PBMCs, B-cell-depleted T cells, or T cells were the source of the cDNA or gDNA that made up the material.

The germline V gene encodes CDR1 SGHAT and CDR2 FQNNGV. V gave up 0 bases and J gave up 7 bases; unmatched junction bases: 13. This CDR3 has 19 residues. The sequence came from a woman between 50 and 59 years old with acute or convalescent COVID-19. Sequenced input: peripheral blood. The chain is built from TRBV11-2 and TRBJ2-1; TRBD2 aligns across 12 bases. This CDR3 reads CASSLDPWLLAGGKNEQFF. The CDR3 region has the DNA TGTGCCAGCAGCTTAGATCCATGGCTGCTAGCGGGGGGGAAGAATGAGCAGTTCTTC.